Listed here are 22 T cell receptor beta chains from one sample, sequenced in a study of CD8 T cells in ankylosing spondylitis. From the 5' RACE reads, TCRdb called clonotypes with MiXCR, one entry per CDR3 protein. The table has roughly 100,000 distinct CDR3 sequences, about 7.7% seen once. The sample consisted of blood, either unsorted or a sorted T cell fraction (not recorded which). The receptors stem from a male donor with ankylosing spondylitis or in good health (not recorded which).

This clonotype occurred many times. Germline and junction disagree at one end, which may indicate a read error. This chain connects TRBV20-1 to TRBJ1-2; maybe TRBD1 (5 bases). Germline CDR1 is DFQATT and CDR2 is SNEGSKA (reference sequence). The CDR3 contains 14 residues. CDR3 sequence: CSARDSTELYGYTF. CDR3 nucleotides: TGCAGTGCGAGAGACAGCACCGAACTTTATGGCTACACCTTC.

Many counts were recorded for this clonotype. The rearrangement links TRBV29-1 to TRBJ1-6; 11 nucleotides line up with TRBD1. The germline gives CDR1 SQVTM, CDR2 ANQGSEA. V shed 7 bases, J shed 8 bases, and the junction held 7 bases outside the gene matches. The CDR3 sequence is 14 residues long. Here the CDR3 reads CSARTGGLDSPLHF. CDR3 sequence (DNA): TGCAGCGCACGGACAGGGGGCCTGGATTCACCCCTCCACTTT.

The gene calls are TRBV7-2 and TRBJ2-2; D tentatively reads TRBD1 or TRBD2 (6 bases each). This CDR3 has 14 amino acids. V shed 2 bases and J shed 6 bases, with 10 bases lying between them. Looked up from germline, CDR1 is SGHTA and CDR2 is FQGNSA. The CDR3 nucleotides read TGTGCCAGCAGCTTATATCGGGGGCCCGGGGAGCTGTTTTTT. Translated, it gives CASSLYRGPGELFF.

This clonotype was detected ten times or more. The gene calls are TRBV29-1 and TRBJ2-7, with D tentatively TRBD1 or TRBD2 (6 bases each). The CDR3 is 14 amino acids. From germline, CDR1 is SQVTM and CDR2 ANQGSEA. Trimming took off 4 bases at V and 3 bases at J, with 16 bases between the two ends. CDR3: CSVGSSGQSYEQYF. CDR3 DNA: TGCAGCGTTGGAAGTAGCGGACAGAGCTACGAGCAGTACTTC.

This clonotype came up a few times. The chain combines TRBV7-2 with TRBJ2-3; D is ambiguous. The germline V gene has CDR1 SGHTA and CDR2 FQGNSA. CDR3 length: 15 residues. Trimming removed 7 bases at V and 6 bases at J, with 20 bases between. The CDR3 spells CASTTWGSAQDTQYF. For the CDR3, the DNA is TGTGCCAGCACCACCTGGGGATCAGCACAGGATACGCAGTATTTT.

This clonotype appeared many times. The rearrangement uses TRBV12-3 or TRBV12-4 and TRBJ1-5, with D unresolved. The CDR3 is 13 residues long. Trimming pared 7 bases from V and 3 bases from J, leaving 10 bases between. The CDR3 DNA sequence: TGTGCCAGCAATCCGGGGTTCAATCAGCCCCAGCATTTT. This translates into CASNPGFNQPQHF.

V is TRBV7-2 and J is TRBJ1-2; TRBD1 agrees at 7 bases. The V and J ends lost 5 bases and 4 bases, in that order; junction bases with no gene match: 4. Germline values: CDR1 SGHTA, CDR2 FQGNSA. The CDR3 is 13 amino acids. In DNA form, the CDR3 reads TGTGCCAGCAGCAGCGACAGGGTCTATGGCTACACCTTC. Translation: CASSSDRVYGYTF.

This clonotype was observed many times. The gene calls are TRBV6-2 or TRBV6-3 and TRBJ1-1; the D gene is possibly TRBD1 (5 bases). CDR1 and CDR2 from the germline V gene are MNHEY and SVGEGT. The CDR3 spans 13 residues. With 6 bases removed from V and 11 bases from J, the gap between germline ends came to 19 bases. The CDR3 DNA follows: TGTGCCAGCAGCCCAACAGGCCTTCCGGTGGCTTTCTTT. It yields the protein CASSPTGLPVAFF.

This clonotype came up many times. CDR3 sequence: CASSFTPGNTIYF. Written as DNA, the CDR3 is TGTGCCAGCAGTTTCACCCCTGGAAACACCATATATTTT. V usage is TRBV6-2 or TRBV6-3 and J usage is TRBJ1-3; D uncertain. CDR1 and CDR2 (germline): MNHEY, SVGEGT. The CDR3 runs to 13 residues. Trimming pared 4 bases from V and 2 bases from J, leaving 6 bases between.

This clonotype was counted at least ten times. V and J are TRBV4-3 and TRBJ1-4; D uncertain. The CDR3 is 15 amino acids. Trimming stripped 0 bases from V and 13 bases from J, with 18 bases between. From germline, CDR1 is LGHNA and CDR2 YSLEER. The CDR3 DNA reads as TGCGCCAGCAGCCAAGATCGTATCACAAATCGCGGACTGTTTTTT. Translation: CASSQDRITNRGLFF.

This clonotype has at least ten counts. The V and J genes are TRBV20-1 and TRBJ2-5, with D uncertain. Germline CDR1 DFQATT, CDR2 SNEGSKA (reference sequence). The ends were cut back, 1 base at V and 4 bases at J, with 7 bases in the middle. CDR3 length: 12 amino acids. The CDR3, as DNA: TGCAGTGCTAGAGCGGGCGGAGAGACCCAGTACTTC. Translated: CSARAGGETQYF.

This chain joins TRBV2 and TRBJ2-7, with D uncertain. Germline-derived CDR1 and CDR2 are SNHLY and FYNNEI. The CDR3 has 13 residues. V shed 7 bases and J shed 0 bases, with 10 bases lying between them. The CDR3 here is CASMVTGSYEQYF. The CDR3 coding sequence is TGTGCCAGCATGGTTACGGGCTCCTACGAGCAGTACTTC.

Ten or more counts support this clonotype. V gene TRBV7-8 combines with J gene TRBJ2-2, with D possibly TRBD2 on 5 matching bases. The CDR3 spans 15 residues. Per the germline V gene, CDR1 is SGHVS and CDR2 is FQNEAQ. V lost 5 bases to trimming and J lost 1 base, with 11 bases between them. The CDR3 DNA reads TGTGCCAGCAGCCCTACTAGAGTGAACACCGGGGAGCTGTTTTTT. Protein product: CASSPTRVNTGELFF.

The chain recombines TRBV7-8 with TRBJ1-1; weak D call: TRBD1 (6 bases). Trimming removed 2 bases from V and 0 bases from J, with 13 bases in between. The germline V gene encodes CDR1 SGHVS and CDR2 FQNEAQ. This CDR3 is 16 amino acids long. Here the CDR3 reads CASSLLGQPMNTEAFF. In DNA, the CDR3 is TGTGCCAGCAGCTTATTAGGACAGCCTATGAACACTGAAGCTTTCTTT.

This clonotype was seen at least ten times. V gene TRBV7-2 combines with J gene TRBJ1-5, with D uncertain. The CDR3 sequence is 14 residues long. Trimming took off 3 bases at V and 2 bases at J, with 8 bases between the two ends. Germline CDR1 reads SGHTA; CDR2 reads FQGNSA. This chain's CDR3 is CASSFLSGNQPQHF. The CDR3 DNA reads TGTGCCAGCAGCTTCCTTTCAGGCAATCAGCCCCAGCATTTT. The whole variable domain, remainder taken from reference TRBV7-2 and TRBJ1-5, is GAGVSQSPSNKVTEKGKDVELRCDPISGHTALYWYRQSLGQGLEFLIYFQGNSAPDKSGLPSDRFSAERTGGSVSTLTIQRTQQEDSAVYLCASSFLSGNQPQHFGDGTRLSIL.

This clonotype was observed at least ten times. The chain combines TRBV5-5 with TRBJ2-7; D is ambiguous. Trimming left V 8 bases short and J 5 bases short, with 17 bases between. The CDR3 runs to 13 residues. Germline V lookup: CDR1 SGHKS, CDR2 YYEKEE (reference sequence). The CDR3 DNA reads TGTGCCAGTCGGACCGAACCGAGTCACGAGCAGTACTTC. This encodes CASRTEPSHEQYF.

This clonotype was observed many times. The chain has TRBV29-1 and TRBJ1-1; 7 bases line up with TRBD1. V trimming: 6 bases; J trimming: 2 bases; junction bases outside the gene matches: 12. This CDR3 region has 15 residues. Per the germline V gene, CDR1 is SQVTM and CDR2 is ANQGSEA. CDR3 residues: CSVGRDRGYNTEAFF. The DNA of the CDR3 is TGCAGCGTGGGTCGGGACAGAGGTTATAACACTGAAGCTTTCTTT.

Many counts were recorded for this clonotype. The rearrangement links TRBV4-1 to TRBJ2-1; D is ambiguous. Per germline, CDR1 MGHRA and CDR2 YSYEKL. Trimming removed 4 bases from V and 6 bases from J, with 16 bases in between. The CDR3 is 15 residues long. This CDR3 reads CASSRLRSATNEQFF. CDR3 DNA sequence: TGCGCCAGCAGCCGACTCCGCTCAGCCACCAATGAGCAGTTCTTC.

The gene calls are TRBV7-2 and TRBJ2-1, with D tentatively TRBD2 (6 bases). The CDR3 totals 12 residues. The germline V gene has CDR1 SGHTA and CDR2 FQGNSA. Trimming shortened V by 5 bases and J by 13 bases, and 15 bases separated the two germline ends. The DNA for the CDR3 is TGTGCCAGCAGCAGCACTGGGACTCAACAGTTCTTC. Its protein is CASSSTGTQQFF. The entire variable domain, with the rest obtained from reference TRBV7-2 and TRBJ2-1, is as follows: GAGVSQSPSNKVTEKGKDVELRCDPISGHTALYWYRQSLGQGLEFLIYFQGNSAPDKSGLPSDRFSAERTGGSVSTLTIQRTQQEDSAVYLCASSSTGTQQFFGPGTRLTVL.

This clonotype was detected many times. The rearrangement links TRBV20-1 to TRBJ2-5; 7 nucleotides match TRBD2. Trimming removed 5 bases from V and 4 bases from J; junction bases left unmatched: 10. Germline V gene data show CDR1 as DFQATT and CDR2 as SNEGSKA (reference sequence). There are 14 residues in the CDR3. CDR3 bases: TGCAGTGCTCGAGTACGGGGCGGGAGAGAGACCCAGTACTTC. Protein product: CSARVRGGRETQYF.

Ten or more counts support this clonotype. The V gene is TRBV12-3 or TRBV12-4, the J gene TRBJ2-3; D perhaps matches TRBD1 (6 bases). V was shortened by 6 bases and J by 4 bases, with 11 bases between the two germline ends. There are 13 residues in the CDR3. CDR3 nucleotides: TGTGCCAGCAGCACACAGGGCCCAGATACGCAGTATTTT. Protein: CASSTQGPDTQYF.

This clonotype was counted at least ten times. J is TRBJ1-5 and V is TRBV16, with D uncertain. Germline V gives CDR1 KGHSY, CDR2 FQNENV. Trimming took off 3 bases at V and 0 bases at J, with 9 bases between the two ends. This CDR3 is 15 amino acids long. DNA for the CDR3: TGTGCCAGCAGCCACCCGCAGGTTAGCAATCAGCCCCAGCATTTT. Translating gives CASSHPQVSNQPQHF.